This passage covers 28 T cell receptor beta chains from one sample sequenced in a study of vaccination and CD4 T cells after COVID-19. No antigen has been assigned to these receptors. Scientists ran DNA taken from cultured CD4+ T cells through the Oncomine TCR Beta short-read assay for sequencing. MiXCR was run by TCRdb on the PCR reads, yielding one entry per CDR3 protein. The sample has 12,000 or so distinct CDR3 sequences; roughly 44% are singletons. The treatment denotes: roughly 10-day PBMC culture with coronavirus spike peptide pools or control peptides (ViraFEST assay). The sequenced sample consisted of cultured CD4+ T cells from blood. The receptors stem from a human donor with COVID-19.

The V call is TRBV20-1, the J call TRBJ1-6, with D unclear. Per germline, CDR1 DFQATT and CDR2 SNEGSKA (reference sequence). This CDR3 spans 15 amino acids. The V gene lost 0 bases and the J gene lost 0 bases, with 6 bases spanning the gap. The CDR3 DNA reads as TGCAGTGCTAGAGAATCCAGCTCCTATAATTCACCCCTCCACTTT. Amino acids: CSARESSSYNSPLHF.

The chain combines TRBV20-1 with TRBJ1-2, with TRBD1 matching 7 bases. The CDR3 covers 15 residues. The V segment lost 2 bases and the J segment 6 bases; nucleotides outside the gene matches: 12. CDR1 is DFQATT, CDR2 SNEGSKA, per germline (reference sequence). CDR3 loop: CSARRTRAGGDGYTF. Here the CDR3 DNA reads TGCAGTGCTAGACGGACGAGGGCAGGGGGGGATGGCTACACCTTC.

The genes are TRBV18 and TRBJ1-3, with D perhaps TRBD1 (5 bases). Germline CDR1 reads KGHSH; CDR2 reads LQKENI. This CDR3 comprises 14 residues. Trimming shortened V by 4 bases and J by 0 bases, and 7 bases separated the two germline ends. CDR3 bases: TGTGCCAGCTCACTCGGGGGCTCTGGAAACACCATATATTTT. Translating gives CASSLGGSGNTIYF.

The V gene is TRBV23-1, the J gene TRBJ2-1; no firm D call. TRBV23-1 is reported as an ORF; its role is uncertain. The CDR3 consists of 14 residues. Between the trimmed V and J ends, which lost 7 bases and 0 bases, there was a span of 10 bases. CDR3 coding DNA: TGCGCCAGCAACGACACAGACTCCTACAATGAGCAGTTCTTC. It codes for CASNDTDSYNEQFF.

The V gene is TRBV7-9, the J gene TRBJ1-2; D might be TRBD1 (5 bases). This CDR3 has 13 residues. Germline CDR1 reads SEHNR; CDR2 reads FQNEAQ (reference sequence). Between the trimmed V and J ends, which lost 1 base and 7 bases, there was a span of 10 bases. CDR3 protein: CASSLDRPTGYTF. CDR3 nucleotides: TGTGCCAGCAGCTTAGACAGGCCAACTGGCTACACCTTC.

The rearrangement uses TRBV7-9 and TRBJ1-1, with a weak D call TRBD1 (5 bases). Germline V gene data show CDR1 as SEHNR and CDR2 as FQNEAQ (reference sequence). With 3 bases removed from V and 1 base from J, the gap between germline ends came to 6 bases. CDR3 size: 13 residues. The CDR3 here is CASSFTGNTEAFF. The DNA of the CDR3 is TGTGCCAGCAGCTTCACAGGGAACACTGAAGCTTTCTTT.

V and J are TRBV11-2 and TRBJ1-3; 7 positions match TRBD1. The length of the CDR3 is 17 residues. CDR1 and CDR2 (germline): SGHAT, FQNNGV. The V and J ends lost 5 bases and 2 bases, in that order; junction bases with no gene match: 12. The CDR3 bases are TGTGCCAGCAGCCCCGAACCATATGACAGGGCTGGAAACACCATATATTTT. This codes for CASSPEPYDRAGNTIYF.

This clonotype was recorded a few times. The chain combines TRBV6-1 with TRBJ2-7; the D gene is possibly TRBD1 (5 bases). CDR3 size: 14 residues. Per germline, CDR1 MNHNS and CDR2 SASEGT. V lost 10 bases and J 0 bases, leaving 16 bases between the germline ends. The CDR3 spells CANRRDRYSYEQYF. As DNA, the CDR3 is TGTGCCAACAGGAGAGACAGATACTCCTACGAGCAGTACTTC.

This clonotype has more than one count but fewer than ten. The J gene is TRBJ2-1, the V gene TRBV7-2; 8 positions match TRBD2. Per the germline V gene, CDR1 is SGHTA and CDR2 is FQGNSA. V lost 4 bases, J lost 5 bases, and 4 bases stayed unmatched. This CDR3 has 14 residues. CDR3: CASSSGGADNEQFF. The CDR3 coding sequence is TGTGCCAGCAGCTCCGGGGGGGCCGACAATGAGCAGTTCTTC. Variable domain in full (rest from reference TRBV7-2 and TRBJ2-1): GAGVSQSPSNKVTEKGKDVELRCDPISGHTALYWYRQSLGQGLEFLIYFQGNSAPDKSGLPSDRFSAERTGGSVSTLTIQRTQQEDSAVYLCASSSGGADNEQFFGPGTRLTVL.

Here the CDR3 reads CASTLYGNQPQHF. CDR3 DNA: TGTGCCAGCACGCTCTACGGCAATCAGCCCCAGCATTTT. The rearrangement links TRBV6-2 or TRBV6-3 to TRBJ1-5; D is uncertain. V was shortened by 7 bases and J by 2 bases, with 9 bases between the two germline ends. The germline gives CDR1 MNHEY, CDR2 SVGEGT. This CDR3 is 13 amino acids long.

This clonotype showed up just a few times. The rearrangement uses TRBV5-1 and TRBJ1-2; 7 bases agree with TRBD1. The CDR3 loop spans 13 amino acids. Losses at the gene ends were 2 bases for V and 3 bases for J; bases not matched to a gene: 1. Germline V lookup: CDR1 SGHRS, CDR2 YFSETQ. CDR3 in DNA: TGCGCCAGCAGCTTAACAGGGGACTATGGCTACACCTTC. Protein sequence: CASSLTGDYGYTF.

This clonotype has only a few counts. This chain connects TRBV7-2 to TRBJ2-3; possible D gene TRBD2, 7 bases. The germline V gene encodes CDR1 SGHTA and CDR2 FQGNSA. V dropped 0 bases and J dropped 3 bases, with 16 bases sitting between them. There are 17 residues in the CDR3. CDR3 protein: CASSLARGGAGTDTQYF. The CDR3 DNA is TGTGCCAGCAGCTTAGCAAGGGGGGGGGCCGGTACAGATACGCAGTATTTT.

This clonotype was counted between two and nine times. V and J are TRBV10-3 and TRBJ1-3; 9 positions agree with TRBD1. The CDR3 contains 13 residues. V was clipped by 9 bases and J by 7 bases; unmatched bases: 7. The germline CDR1 and CDR2 sequences are ENHRY and SYGVKD. DNA of the CDR3: TGTGCCATTGAAAGGGACAGGGTGAACACCATATATTTT. It translates to CAIERDRVNTIYF.

This clonotype turned up a few times. The gene calls are TRBV4-3 and TRBJ2-1, with 8 bases matching TRBD1. The CDR3 loop spans 12 amino acids. After removal of 4 bases from V and 15 bases from J, the junction contained 8 bases not matched to a gene. Germline loops: CDR1 LGHNA, CDR2 YSLEER. The CDR3 region is CASSLGPGQVFF. The DNA of the CDR3 is TGCGCCAGCAGCCTTGGACCGGGACAGGTGTTCTTC.

This clonotype was seen more than once but under ten times. This chain links TRBV6-2 or TRBV6-3 with TRBJ2-7; D is perhaps TRBD1 or TRBD2 (5 bases each). CDR1 MNHEY and CDR2 SVGEGT come from the germline V gene. The CDR3 is made up of 11 amino acids. Trimming stripped 6 bases from V and 6 bases from J, with 9 bases between. The CDR3 DNA is TGTGCCAGCAGCTCGGGACGCGAGCAGTACTTC. Protein product: CASSSGREQYF.

This clonotype was recorded a few times. The V and J genes are TRBV7-2 and TRBJ1-1; tentative D call: TRBD1 (6 bases). The CDR3 spans 15 residues. V was shortened by 0 bases and J by 5 bases, with 13 bases between the two germline ends. The germline gives CDR1 SGHTA, CDR2 FQGNSA. CDR3: CASSLAHGGGTEAFF. CDR3 nucleotide sequence: TGTGCCAGCAGCTTAGCGCATGGAGGGGGAACTGAAGCTTTCTTT.

Only a few counts were recorded for this clonotype. J is TRBJ2-2 and V is TRBV6-1; 8 positions agree with TRBD1. V dropped 6 bases and J dropped 4; count of bases not matched to a gene: 7. This CDR3 region has 15 residues. The germline CDR1 and CDR2 sequences are MNHNS and SASEGT. CDR3 nucleotides: TGTGCCAGCAGCTCCCCAGGGGGCAGCACCGGGGAGCTGTTTTTT. Encoded protein: CASSSPGGSTGELFF.

The V gene is TRBV6-2 or TRBV6-3, the J gene TRBJ1-1; the D gene is possibly TRBD1 (6 bases). Germline V gene lookup returns CDR1 MNHEY and CDR2 SVGEGT. The germline V and J ends were trimmed by 9 bases and 7 bases, with 18 bases remaining between them. The CDR3 is made up of 13 amino acids. The CDR3 DNA sequence: TGTGCCAGTAAACCGGACAGCCTTCTTGAAGCTTTCTTT. Protein sequence: CASKPDSLLEAFF.

The genes are TRBV25-1 and TRBJ2-1, with 8 bases identical to TRBD2. The length of the CDR3 is 16 residues. Germline values: CDR1 MGHDK, CDR2 SYGVNS. Trimming took 4 bases from V and 0 from J; bases not matched to a gene: 5. Here the CDR3 reads CASSGAGDPSYNEQFF. In DNA, the CDR3 is TGTGCCAGCAGTGGAGCGGGGGACCCCTCCTACAATGAGCAGTTCTTC.

This clonotype appeared a few times. The chain couples TRBV6-5 to TRBJ2-2, with D maybe TRBD1 (5 bases). The length of the CDR3 is 16 residues. V was trimmed by 0 bases and J by 7 bases, leaving 15 bases between them. CDR1 is MNHEY, CDR2 SVGAGI, per germline. CDR3 nucleotide sequence: TGTGCCAGCAGTTACTCCCCAGTGACAGTTAACGGGGAGCTGTTTTTT. Its translation is CASSYSPVTVNGELFF.

V gene TRBV12-3 or TRBV12-4 combines with J gene TRBJ1-2, with a weak D call TRBD1 (5 bases). V was trimmed by 5 bases and J by 4 bases, leaving 8 bases between them. The CDR3 length is 12 residues. The CDR3 nucleotides are TGTGCCAGCAGTGACGACAGCTATGGCTACACCTTC. Amino acids: CASSDDSYGYTF.

This chain uses TRBV21-1 with TRBJ1-1. TRBV21-1 is a pseudogene locus. CDR3 length equals 15 residues. The CDR3 spells CASPRAGTPTTEAFF. For the CDR3, the DNA is TGTGCCAGCCCACGGGCCGGGACTCCCACCACTGAAGCTTTCTTT.

This clonotype was seen a few times. The chain recombines TRBV21-1 with TRBJ1-5. TRBV21-1 is shown as a pseudogene. The CDR3 contains 16 residues. The CDR3, as DNA: TGTGCCAGCAGCAAAGGGTACCAGGATAGCAATCAGCCCCAGCATTTT. This encodes CASSKGYQDSNQPQHF.

The chain is built from TRBV11-3 and TRBJ2-1, with D perhaps TRBD1 (6 bases). The CDR3 length is 14 residues. Germline V lookup: CDR1 SGHNT, CDR2 YENEEA. V lost 4 bases and J 8 bases, leaving 15 bases between the germline ends. The CDR3 protein is CASSSPRTGHEQFF. CDR3 DNA sequence: TGTGCCAGCAGCTCCCCCAGAACAGGGCATGAGCAGTTCTTC.

A few counts support this clonotype. The chain uses TRBV7-2 and TRBJ2-2; D possibly matches TRBD1 or TRBD2 (6 bases each). The CDR3 is 14 residues long. Trimming stripped 5 bases from V and 6 bases from J, with 13 bases between. The germline CDR1 and CDR2 sequences are SGHTA and FQGNSA. CDR3: CASSLTGGSGELFF. The CDR3 DNA is TGTGCCAGCAGCCTTACCGGGGGCTCCGGGGAGCTGTTTTTT. The whole variable domain, remainder taken from reference TRBV7-2 and TRBJ2-2, is GAGVSQSPSNKVTEKGKDVELRCDPISGHTALYWYRQSLGQGLEFLIYFQGNSAPDKSGLPSDRFSAERTGGSVSTLTIQRTQQEDSAVYLCASSLTGGSGELFFGEGSRLTVL.

This clonotype has just a few counts. This chain joins TRBV10-1 and TRBJ2-2; D is undetermined. The germline V gene encodes CDR1 WNHNN and CDR2 SYGVQD (reference sequence). This CDR3 has 13 amino acids. V was pared by 3 bases and J by 6 bases, with 8 bases between. The DNA for the CDR3 is TGCGCCAGCAGTGAACGAGCCTCCGGGGAGCTGTTTTTT. Its translation: CASSERASGELFF.

The chain uses TRBV6-4 and TRBJ2-3; D not certain. Between the trimmed V and J ends, which lost 4 bases and 5 bases, there was a span of 10 bases. This CDR3 contains 13 residues. Germline V CDR1 and CDR2: MRHNA, SNTAGT. The CDR3 nucleotides read TGTGCCAGCAGTGCCCGATATCTAGATACGCAGTATTTT. Its protein is CASSARYLDTQYF.

This clonotype was seen a handful of times. V and J are TRBV6-1 and TRBJ1-2; 9 nucleotides line up with TRBD1. The trim removed 6 bases at V and 8 bases at J, leaving 16 bases unmatched. CDR3 length: 16 amino acids. The germline gives CDR1 MNHNS, CDR2 SASEGT. The CDR3 DNA reads TGTGCCAGCAGCGGTGGAGGCGACAGGGGGATAAGGGGCTACACCTTC. This sequence encodes CASSGGGDRGIRGYTF.